This T cell receptor beta chain emerged from a study of T cells in Graves' hyperthyroidism and ophthalmopathy. Points from the study as a whole: The model predicted ophthalmopathy a median around 6.5 months before onset. Researchers found most expanded thyroid clonotypes above 0.001 in blood as well. The authors' 13 V-J model separated ophthalmopathy from stable hyperthyroidism.

This clonotype has ten or more counts. Its specificity is not known. Diagnoses were made from clinical symptoms, serum measures (thyroxine and TRAb), thyroid ultrasound and orbital computed tomography. V lost 8 bases, J lost 2 bases, and 9 bases lay in between. The CDR3 contains 12 residues. Germline CDR1 reads ENHRY; CDR2 reads SYGVKD. The investigators amplified TCR beta CDR3 regions from RNA transcripts. TCR CDR3 regions were first amplified by RT-PCR with HTBI primers. TCRdb called the multiplex PCR reads again in MiXCR, with one record for every CDR3 protein. This table has hundreds of thousands of distinct CDR3 sequences, about 14% appearing once.

The receptor comes from a man aged 50 to 60 with Graves' ophthalmopathy. The gene calls are TRBV10-3 and TRBJ1-2; D remains ambiguous. Sequences were obtained from blood. The CDR3 sequence: CAISAENYGYTF. CDR3 DNA sequence: TGTGCCATCTCGGCAGAGAACTATGGCTACACCTTC.